This is a list of T cell receptor beta chains from one sample in a study of OX40 agonist ivuxolimab in advanced cancers. This table comes from immunoSEQ multiplex PCR, and its TCRdb copy is limited to in-frame clones, with some not included. Of about 58,000 clones listed, over 75% are singletons. This sample comprised CD4+ or CD8+ T cells sorted from blood, obtained in a trial of the OX40 agonist ivuxolimab. These receptors were taken from an adult with an advanced solid tumor such as melanoma, head and neck, liver or kidney cancer. Both conserved end residues are part of each CDR3. A D gene is named only where the DNA matches it firmly. The size of a clone is reported for some rows only, either as once, few or many, or as a class for expanded clones.

TRBV7-8	TRBJ2-2	NA	NA	CASSSLNGELFF	TGTGCCAGCAGCTCCTTAAACGGGGAGCTGTTTTTT
TRBV5-1	TRBJ2-7	NA	NA	CASSPPGLTVQYF	TGCGCCAGCAGCCCACCGGGACTGACGGTGCAGTACTTC
TRBV28	TRBJ1-2	NA	NA	CASSLIQNNYGYTF	TGTGCCAGCAGTTTAATACAGAATAACTATGGCTACACCTTC
TRBV2	TRBJ1-2	NA	TRBD1	CASSEFRMGQGRADYTF	TGTGCCAGCAGTGAATTTCGTATGGGACAGGGAAGGGCCGACTACACCTTC
TRBV5-1	TRBJ2-7	NA	TRBD1	CASSLVSGQVYEQYF	TGCGCCAGCAGCTTGGTATCGGGACAGGTCTACGAGCAGTACTTC
TRBV2	TRBJ2-5	NA	NA	CASSVDGQRETQYF	TGTGCCAGCAGCGTCGATGGACAGAGGGAGACCCAGTACTTC
TRBV2	TRBJ1-6	NA	NA	CASRGMPDSPLHF	TGTGCCAGCAGGGGGATGCCTGATTCACCCCTCCACTTT
TRBV5-1	TRBJ1-2	NA	TRBD1	CASSHTTGDGYTF	TGCGCCAGCAGTCATACTACAGGGGATGGCTACACCTTC
TRBV19	TRBJ2-2	NA	TRBD1	CASQPGTVTGELFF	TGTGCCAGCCAACCTGGGACAGTCACCGGGGAGCTGTTTTTT
TRBV28	TRBJ1-2	NA	NA	CASSFGVFGYTF	TGTGCCAGCAGTTTCGGGGTTTTTGGCTACACCTTC
TRBV6-4	TRBJ1-6	NA	TRBD1	CASSDRGQGNSPLHF	TGTGCCAGCAGTGACCGTGGACAGGGAAATTCACCCCTCCACTTT
TRBV6-1	TRBJ1-1	few	TRBD1	CASSEAPGTAEAFF	TGTGCCAGCAGTGAAGCCCCTGGGACAGCTGAAGCTTTCTTT
TRBV27	TRBJ1-3	once	NA	CASSLGIGSGNTIYF	TGTGCCAGCAGTTTAGGTATTGGCTCTGGAAACACCATATATTTT
TRBV6-1	TRBJ2-3	NA	NA	CASSEREGISTDTQYF	TGTGCCAGCAGTGAACGAGAGGGGATAAGCACAGATACGCAGTATTTT
TRBV6-1	TRBJ1-3	NA	NA	CAISQVISGNTIYF	TGTGCCATCTCACAGGTTATCTCTGGAAACACCATATATTTT
TRBV7-2	TRBJ2-3	NA	TRBD2	CASSFQAGPLNTQYF	TGTGCCAGCAGCTTCCAAGCGGGGCCACTAAATACGCAGTATTTT
TRBV7-2	TRBJ2-5	NA	NA	CASSRGAEETQYF	TGTGCCAGCAGCCGAGGGGCAGAAGAGACCCAGTACTTC
TRBV5-4	TRBJ2-1	NA	TRBD2	CASSLASGYNEQFF	TGTGCCAGCAGCTTGGCTAGCGGATACAATGAGCAGTTCTTC
TRBV7-8	TRBJ1-6	NA	NA	CASSYRNSPLHF	TGTGCCAGCAGCTACCGTAATTCACCCCTCCACTTT
TRBV5-1	TRBJ2-7	NA	TRBD2	CASSSGGREQYF	TGCGCCAGCAGTTCGGGGGGTCGCGAGCAGTACTTC
TRBV11-2	TRBJ1-1	NA	NA	CASSLGGLGGNTEAFF	TGTGCCAGCAGCTTAGGAGGGCTTGGGGGGAACACTGAAGCTTTCTTT
TRBV11-2	TRBJ2-1	NA	TRBD2	CASSLEGTTLKREQFF	TGTGCCAGCAGCTTAGAGGGGACTACCCTCAAGAGGGAGCAGTTCTTC
TRBV15	TRBJ1-5	NA	TRBD1	CATSRAAGGSQPQHF	TGTGCCACCAGCCGAGCCGCAGGGGGAAGTCAGCCCCAGCATTTT
TRBV11-1	TRBJ2-5	NA	NA	CASSLAARGSETQYF	TGTGCCAGCAGCTTAGCAGCGAGGGGCTCGGAGACCCAGTACTTC
TRBV19	TRBJ2-7	NA	NA	CASSKGRYEQYF	TGTGCCAGTAGTAAAGGACGCTACGAGCAGTACTTC